The 22 T cell receptor beta chains in this list originate from one sample, sequenced in a study of control samples from healthy donors and cancer patients. Data came from immunoSEQ multiplex PCR; TCRdb stores just in-frame clones and leaves some out. The data hold approximately 37,000 clones, with roughly 92% observed a single time. The specimen sequenced was blood. Receptor source: a woman aged 45-65 years in good health.

The V gene is TRBV2, the J gene TRBJ2-1; 8 bases fit TRBD1. The CDR3 contains 16 residues. CDR1 is SNHLY and CDR2 is FYNNEI in the germline V gene. The V and J ends lost 11 bases and 6 bases, in that order; junction bases with no gene match: 18. CDR3 sequence: CARLRGPRGRGNEQFF. CDR3 nucleotides: TGTGCCCGACTACGGGGACCCAGGGGGCGCGGCAATGAGCAGTTCTTC.

The chain has TRBV7-2 and TRBJ2-7; the D call may be TRBD1 or TRBD2 (5 bases each). The CDR3 length is 12 residues. The V end was cut by 5 bases, the J end by 3 bases, with 8 bases between. The V gene's germline CDR1 is SGHTA and CDR2 FQGNSA. CDR3 sequence reads: CASSPRGYEQYF. The CDR3 DNA sequence: TGTGCCAGCAGCCCGAGGGGCTACGAGCAGTACTTC.

The chain has TRBV7-2 and TRBJ2-7, with D perhaps being TRBD1 or TRBD2 (5 bases each). In germline, CDR1 is SGHTA, CDR2 FQGNSA. V lost 1 base, J lost 5 bases, and 15 bases lay in between. The CDR3 is made up of 15 amino acids. The CDR3 sequence is CASSLGQRIRNEQYF. CDR3 nucleotides: TGTGCCAGCAGCTTAGGACAGCGGATTAGGAACGAGCAGTACTTC. Full variable domain (outside the CDR3, taken from reference TRBV7-2 and TRBJ2-7): GAGVSQSPSNKVTEKGKDVELRCDPISGHTALYWYRQSLGQGLEFLIYFQGNSAPDKSGLPSDRFSAERTGGSVSTLTIQRTQQEDSAVYLCASSLGQRIRNEQYFGPGTRLTVT.

The chain uses TRBV13 and TRBJ1-2, with 7 nucleotides matching TRBD1. V gave up 2 bases and J gave up 0 bases; unmatched junction bases: 9. Germline V gene data show CDR1 as PRHDT and CDR2 as FYEKMQ (reference sequence). The CDR3 runs 17 residues. The CDR3 region has the DNA TGTGCCAGCAGCTTATTGGGAGGGGGCGAACCTAACTATGGCTACACCTTC. Protein sequence: CASSLLGGGEPNYGYTF.

The chain combines TRBV12-3 or TRBV12-4 with TRBJ2-1; no definite D call. The ends were cut back, 4 bases at V and 5 bases at J, with 3 bases in the middle. This CDR3 region has 11 residues. Here the CDR3 reads CASSYNNEQFF. The CDR3 coding sequence is TGTGCCAGCAGTTATAACAATGAGCAGTTCTTC.

The CDR3 reads CASTRQGKTGYTF. The DNA of the CDR3 is TGTGCCAGCACCAGACAGGGGAAAACTGGCTACACCTTC. The gene calls are TRBV28 and TRBJ1-2, with 8 bases identical to TRBD1. The CDR3 consists of 13 residues. V lost 7 bases and J lost 7; bases outside the gene matches: 8. CDR1 and CDR2 from the germline V gene are MDHEN and SYDVKM.

The chain joins TRBV5-1 to TRBJ2-1; D not resolved. The CDR3 is 14 residues long. Germline loops: CDR1 SGHRS, CDR2 YFSETQ. V was clipped by 8 bases and J by 7 bases, with 19 bases between them. The CDR3 DNA follows: TGCGCCAGAAAACGACAAGGAGCCGCTAATGAGCAGTTCTTC. It is translated as CARKRQGAANEQFF.

V is TRBV6-4 and J is TRBJ2-2, with 8 bases fitting TRBD2. Germline V gives CDR1 MRHNA, CDR2 SNTAGT. The CDR3 spans 15 residues. The V segment lost 8 bases and the J segment 1 base; nucleotides outside the gene matches: 6. The CDR3 region has the DNA TGTGCCAGCGGAGCGGGGGCCTTGAACACCGGGGAGCTGTTTTTT. Encoded protein: CASGAGALNTGELFF.

This clone appeared once. The chain is built from TRBV4-3 and TRBJ2-6; D gene uncertain. The germline gives CDR1 LGHNA, CDR2 YSLEER. V was shortened by 2 bases and J by 0 bases, with 5 bases between the two germline ends. The CDR3 loop spans 15 amino acids. The DNA for the CDR3 is TGCGCCAGCAGCCAACACACCTCTGGGGCCAACGTCCTGACTTTC. Protein sequence: CASSQHTSGANVLTF.

This chain uses TRBV7-8 with TRBJ2-3; D uncertain. The germline CDR1 and CDR2 sequences are SGHVS and FQNEAQ. This CDR3 spans 14 amino acids. The ends were cut back, 0 bases at V and 2 bases at J, with 6 bases in the middle. CDR3 residues: CASSLAVATDTQYF. CDR3 coding DNA: TGTGCCAGCAGCTTAGCGGTAGCCACAGATACGCAGTATTTT.

The V and J genes are TRBV4-2 and TRBJ2-5, with D hard to call. This CDR3 is 13 amino acids long. V lost 0 bases to trimming and J lost 5 bases, with 7 bases between them. Per the germline V gene, CDR1 is LGHNA and CDR2 is YNFKEQ. CDR3 sequence (DNA): TGTGCCAGCAGCCAAGAAGAGGCGGAGACCCAGTACTTC. It yields the protein CASSQEEAETQYF.

V is TRBV2 and J is TRBJ2-1; TRBD1 might be the D (6 bases). V lost 4 bases and J 2 bases, leaving 12 bases between the germline ends. CDR3 length equals 15 residues. The germline V gene encodes CDR1 SNHLY and CDR2 FYNNEI. CDR3 protein: CASSGQGMAYNEQFF. As DNA, the CDR3 is TGTGCCAGCAGTGGCCAGGGGATGGCCTACAATGAGCAGTTCTTC. Looking up the rest from reference TRBV2 and TRBJ2-1 gives the full variable domain: EPEVTQTPSHQVTQMGQEVILRCVPISNHLYFYWYRQILGQKVEFLVSFYNNEISEKSEIFDDQFSVERPDGSNFTLKIRSTKLEDSAMYFCASSGQGMAYNEQFFGPGTRLTVL.

The chain couples TRBV28 to TRBJ1-4; 9 bases map to TRBD1. The junction had 15 bases not matched to a gene; V was cut back by 5 bases and J by 14 bases. Germline values: CDR1 MDHEN, CDR2 SYDVKM. The CDR3 runs to 15 residues. The CDR3 region is CASSPLTGGTRVLFF. CDR3 sequence (DNA): TGTGCCAGCAGTCCTCTGACAGGGGGGACTCGGGTCCTGTTTTTT.

The chain recombines TRBV9 with TRBJ2-3; 11 positions match TRBD1. V shed 0 bases and J 2 bases; nucleotides not matched to a gene: 2. This CDR3 is 16 amino acids long. The germline V gene encodes CDR1 SGDLS and CDR2 YYNGEE. CDR3 coding DNA: TGTGCCAGCAGCGTAGTGGACAGGGGGCCCACAGATACGCAGTATTTT. Translating it yields CASSVVDRGPTDTQYF.

CDR3 coding DNA: TGTGCCAGCACCCCTTTGGTGGGTCAGCCCCAGCATTTT. Translating gives CASTPLVGQPQHF. This chain connects TRBV12-3 or TRBV12-4 to TRBJ1-5, with D hard to call. V was shortened by 7 bases and J by 6 bases, with 13 bases between the two germline ends. The CDR3 length is 13 residues.

The chain is built from TRBV29-1 and TRBJ1-2, with D perhaps matching TRBD1 (5 bases). The V gene lost 6 bases and the J gene lost 4 bases, with 12 bases spanning the gap. Germline loops: CDR1 SQVTM, CDR2 ANQGSEA. This CDR3 spans 12 amino acids. The CDR3 spells CSVRTTGYGYTF. The DNA of the CDR3 is TGCAGCGTCCGGACAACAGGCTATGGCTACACCTTC.

The genes are TRBV28 and TRBJ2-5; D may correspond to TRBD1 or TRBD2 (5 bases each). The CDR3 covers 17 residues. Trimming stripped 8 bases from V and 1 base from J, with 23 bases between. The germline CDR1 and CDR2 sequences are MDHEN and SYDVKM. In DNA, the CDR3 is TGTGCCAGCGGGACGCCCCTTCTTCGTTTCAGCCAAGAGACCCAGTACTTC. It specifies CASGTPLLRFSQETQYF.

This clone has a handful of counts. This rearrangement joins TRBV3-1 (or the pseudogene TRBV3-2) to TRBJ2-1; D gene ambiguous. The germline CDR1 and CDR2 sequences are LGHDT and YNNKEL (reference sequence). The CDR3 totals 12 residues. The V end was cut by 4 bases, the J end by 9 bases, with 10 bases between. The CDR3 coding sequence is TGTGCCAGCAGCCTGACGGTCACTGAGCAGTTCTTC. Amino acids: CASSLTVTEQFF.

The chain links TRBV30 to TRBJ1-1; TRBD1 might be the D (5 bases). V was cut by 3 bases and J by 2 bases, with 10 bases left in between. Germline V gives CDR1 GTSNPN, CDR2 SVGIG (reference sequence). The CDR3 has 13 amino acids. This chain's CDR3 is CAWRARVNTEAFF. The CDR3 nucleotides are TGTGCCTGGAGGGCCAGGGTCAACACTGAAGCTTTCTTT.

The chain combines TRBV27 with TRBJ1-4; D perhaps matches TRBD1 (5 bases). The V and J ends lost 1 base and 0 bases respectively, with 6 bases between them. The CDR3 spans 15 residues. Germline CDR1 and CDR2: MNHEY and SMNVEV (reference sequence). CDR3 sequence reads: CASSLWGATNEKLFF. CDR3 DNA sequence: TGTGCCAGCAGTTTATGGGGGGCAACTAATGAAAAACTGTTTTTT.

The chain couples TRBV7-9 to TRBJ2-2; maybe TRBD2 (5 bases). Germline V gives CDR1 SEHNR, CDR2 FQNEAQ (reference sequence). This CDR3 region has 14 residues. V lost 1 base and J lost 4, with 7 bases in between. The CDR3 spells CASSLDRGTGELFF. The DNA for the CDR3 is TGTGCCAGCAGCTTAGATCGGGGCACCGGGGAGCTGTTTTTT.

The chain carries TRBV5-1 and TRBJ1-3, with D uncertain. Trimming shortened V by 2 bases and J by 2 bases, and 5 bases separated the two germline ends. The CDR3 consists of 13 residues. From germline, CDR1 is SGHRS and CDR2 YFSETQ. The CDR3 region has the DNA TGCGCCAGCAGCTTAAGGACTGGAAACACCATATATTTT. Encoded protein: CASSLRTGNTIYF. Full variable domain (rest looked up from reference TRBV5-1 and TRBJ1-3): KAGVTQTPRYLIKTRGQQVTLSCSPISGHRSVSWYQQTPGQGLQFLFEYFSETQRNKGNFPGRFSGRQFSNSRSEMNVSTLELGDSALYLCASSLRTGNTIYFGEGSWLTVV.